This T cell receptor (beta chain) emerged from a study of glioma-infiltrating T cells. The study's findings and limits: Non-neoplastic patients had below-expected tissue-blood divergence, while all gliomas exceeded expectation.

This clonotype has at least ten counts. Its antigen remains unidentified. Germline assignment: CDR1 SQVTM and CDR2 ANQGSEA. CDR3 size: 17 residues. Deletions cut 7 bases from V and 6 bases from J, with 25 bases between. TCR alpha and beta CDR3 regions were amplified from RNA using iRepertoire nested multiplex PCR. One-step reverse transcription and amplification started from roughly 100-400 ng of tissue mRNA or PBMC total RNA. TCRdb used MiXCR to reprocess the multiplex PCR reads, holding one entry per CDR3 protein. This sample has several thousand distinct CDR3 sequences; about 28% occur once, and the top ten carry roughly 13%.

The source of this sequence is a human donor with low-grade glioma or glioblastoma, undergoing nonglioma brain surgery, or in good health (not recorded which). The chain couples TRBV29-1 to TRBJ1-6; a weak D match, TRBD1 (5 bases). The specimen sequenced was glioma tissue, nonneoplastic brain tissue, or PBMCs (not recorded which). The DNA for the CDR3 is TGCAGCGCCGCAGGTGTACCGGGGGACGGGGGTAATTCACCCCTCCACTTT. As protein: CSAAGVPGDGGNSPLHF.